These T cell receptor beta chains were read from a single sample in a study of blood T cells in healthy people across ages. MiXCR was run by TCRdb on the 5' RACE reads, yielding one entry per CDR3 protein. The top ten hold 30% to 45% of the sample, which has 600,000 to 650,000 distinct CDR3 sequences, around 54% seen once. Sequenced: blood. These receptors came from a man between 60 and 75 years old in good health. Both conserved end residues are part of each CDR3. Fields, in order: CDR3 protein, CDR3 DNA, clone size, V gene, D gene, J gene. A D gene is named only where the DNA matches it firmly. Clone size is not always given. Where it is, it says once, few, many or a class for expanded clones.

CDR3 protein: CSARVQPGYTF
CDR3 DNA: TGCAGTGCTAGAGTGCAACCTGGCTACACCTTC
clone size: .
V gene: TRBV20-1
D gene: .
J gene: TRBJ1-2

CDR3 protein: CASSLRQGTEAFF
CDR3 DNA: TGTGCCAGCAGCTTAAGGCAGGGCACTGAAGCTTTCTTT
clone size: few
V gene: TRBV11-2
D gene: .
J gene: TRBJ1-1

CDR3 protein: CASSLGGAMRGEQETQYF
CDR3 DNA: TGTGCCAGCAGCTTAGGGGGGGCGATGCGGGGGGAGCAAGAGACCCAGTACTTC
clone size: .
V gene: TRBV7-2
D gene: TRBD2
J gene: TRBJ2-5

CDR3 protein: CASSGVTGGMNTEAFF
CDR3 DNA: TGTGCCAGCAGTGGGGTGACAGGGGGAATGAACACTGAAGCTTTCTTT
clone size: .
V gene: TRBV6-1
D gene: TRBD1
J gene: TRBJ1-1

CDR3 protein: CSARDPRGGNEQFF
CDR3 DNA: TGCAGTGCTAGAGATCCGCGGGGGGGAAATGAGCAGTTCTTC
clone size: .
V gene: TRBV20-1
D gene: TRBD2
J gene: TRBJ2-1

CDR3 protein: CAASDSNPGVFGTDTQYF
CDR3 DNA: TGTGCCGCCAGTGATTCGAACCCAGGGGTTTTTGGCACAGATACGCAGTATTTT
clone size: .
V gene: TRBV24-1
D gene: .
J gene: TRBJ2-3

CDR3 protein: CASSRGESYGYTF
CDR3 DNA: TGCGCCAGCAGCCGGGGAGAATCCTATGGCTACACCTTC
clone size: .
V gene: TRBV5-1
D gene: .
J gene: TRBJ1-2

CDR3 protein: CASSLAPGNRPNEQFF
CDR3 DNA: TGCGCCAGCAGCTTGGCTCCGGGGAACAGGCCAAATGAGCAGTTCTTC
clone size: .
V gene: TRBV5-1
D gene: .
J gene: TRBJ2-1

CDR3 protein: CSASWAGGYNEQFF
CDR3 DNA: TGCAGTGCTAGCTGGGCGGGGGGGTACAATGAGCAGTTCTTC
clone size: .
V gene: TRBV20-1
D gene: TRBD2
J gene: TRBJ2-1

CDR3 protein: CASSRTSVSQETQYF
CDR3 DNA: TGTGCCAGCAGTCGGACTAGCGTTTCCCAAGAGACCCAGTACTTC
clone size: .
V gene: TRBV11-2
D gene: TRBD2
J gene: TRBJ2-5

CDR3 protein: CASSPNTLSGNTIYF
CDR3 DNA: TGCGCCAGCAGCCCCAACACGCTCTCTGGAAACACCATATATTTT
clone size: .
V gene: TRBV5-1
D gene: .
J gene: TRBJ1-3

CDR3 protein: CAISQTGLDTGELFF
CDR3 DNA: TGTGCCATCAGCCAGACAGGGCTAGACACCGGGGAGCTGTTTTTT
clone size: .
V gene: TRBV10-3
D gene: TRBD1
J gene: TRBJ2-2

CDR3 protein: CASSSLGLAEETQYF
CDR3 DNA: TGTGCCAGCAGCTCCCTCGGACTAGCGGAAGAGACCCAGTACTTC
clone size: many
V gene: TRBV7-2
D gene: TRBD2
J gene: TRBJ2-5

CDR3 protein: CSANPCGGSYGYTF
CDR3 DNA: TGCAGTGCTAACCCCTGCGGGGGAAGCTATGGCTACACCTTC
clone size: few
V gene: TRBV20-1
D gene: .
J gene: TRBJ1-2

CDR3 protein: CSDKGPQGAGNTIYF
CDR3 DNA: TGCAGCGACAAGGGGCCCCAGGGGGCTGGAAACACCATATATTTT
clone size: .
V gene: TRBV29-1
D gene: TRBD1
J gene: TRBJ1-3

CDR3 protein: CASSAGYNYGYTF
CDR3 DNA: TGTGCCAGCAGCGCCGGATATAACTATGGCTACACCTTC
clone size: few
V gene: TRBV11-2
D gene: .
J gene: TRBJ1-2

CDR3 protein: CASSEPGTGGYEQYF
CDR3 DNA: TGTGCCAGCAGTGAACCAGGGACAGGGGGGTACGAGCAGTACTTC
clone size: few
V gene: TRBV25-1
D gene: TRBD1
J gene: TRBJ2-7

CDR3 protein: CASSLNLDSYSGNTIYF
CDR3 DNA: TGCGCCAGCAGCCTCAACCTGGACAGCTACTCTGGAAACACCATATATTTT
clone size: .
V gene: TRBV5-1
D gene: .
J gene: TRBJ1-3

CDR3 protein: CASSQAGGQGEAFF
CDR3 DNA: TGTGCCAGCAGCCAAGCCGGCGGACAGGGTGAAGCTTTCTTT
clone size: .
V gene: TRBV3-1
D gene: TRBD1
J gene: TRBJ1-1

CDR3 protein: CASSPDRHSGGYTF
CDR3 DNA: TGCGCCAGCAGTCCGGACAGACACTCGGGGGGCTACACCTTC
clone size: few
V gene: TRBV5-1
D gene: .
J gene: TRBJ1-2

CDR3 protein: CASSARSSHQPQHF
CDR3 DNA: TGTGCCAGCAGTGCCAGGTCTTCTCATCAGCCCCAGCATTTT
clone size: .
V gene: TRBV2
D gene: .
J gene: TRBJ1-5

CDR3 protein: CASSLKGNEQYF
CDR3 DNA: TGTGCCAGCAGTTTAAAGGGTAACGAGCAGTACTTC
clone size: few
V gene: TRBV27
D gene: .
J gene: TRBJ2-7

CDR3 protein: CASSQVGVSDTPYF
CDR3 DNA: TGCGCCAGCAGCCAAGTCGGGGTATCAGATACGCCGTATTTT
clone size: .
V gene: TRBV4-1
D gene: .
J gene: TRBJ2-3

CDR3 protein: CASSLPGTTSSTDTQYF
CDR3 DNA: TGTGCCAGCTCGCTACCGGGGACTACCTCTAGCACAGATACGCAGTATTTT
clone size: .
V gene: TRBV18
D gene: TRBD2
J gene: TRBJ2-3

CDR3 protein: CASSFGGPNTGELFF
CDR3 DNA: TGTGCCAGCAGTTTCGGGGGGCCAAACACCGGGGAGCTGTTTTTT
clone size: .
V gene: TRBV12-3/TRBV12-4
D gene: .
J gene: TRBJ2-2

CDR3 protein: CASSPTTGGTDTQYF
CDR3 DNA: TGTGCCAGCAGCCCTACGACGGGTGGGACAGATACGCAGTATTTT
clone size: few
V gene: TRBV9
D gene: .
J gene: TRBJ2-3

CDR3 protein: CASSVGTGNSYEQYF
CDR3 DNA: TGCGCCAGCAGCGTAGGGACAGGAAATTCCTACGAGCAGTACTTC
clone size: .
V gene: TRBV5-1
D gene: TRBD1
J gene: TRBJ2-7

CDR3 protein: CSAGDNGYTF
CDR3 DNA: TGCAGCGCTGGGGATAATGGCTACACCTTC
clone size: few
V gene: TRBV29-1
D gene: .
J gene: TRBJ1-2

CDR3 protein: CASSFGGGPQETQYF
CDR3 DNA: TGTGCCAGCAGCTTCGGTGGCGGACCTCAAGAGACCCAGTACTTC
clone size: .
V gene: TRBV5-1
D gene: .
J gene: TRBJ2-5

CDR3 protein: CSARQVGTDTQYF
CDR3 DNA: TGCAGTGCTAGACAGGTTGGGACAGATACGCAGTATTTT
clone size: .
V gene: TRBV20-1
D gene: .
J gene: TRBJ2-3

CDR3 protein: CASTPLGEETQYF
CDR3 DNA: TGTGCCAGCACCCCTTTAGGAGAGGAGACCCAGTACTTC
clone size: few
V gene: TRBV6-6
D gene: .
J gene: TRBJ2-5

CDR3 protein: CASSQESLAGGRDTQYF
CDR3 DNA: TGTGCCAGCAGCCAAGAGAGTCTAGCGGGGGGACGAGATACGCAGTATTTT
clone size: few
V gene: TRBV4-2
D gene: TRBD2
J gene: TRBJ2-3

CDR3 protein: CAISEGREETQYF
CDR3 DNA: TGTGCCATCAGTGAGGGAAGAGAAGAGACCCAGTACTTC
clone size: few
V gene: TRBV10-3
D gene: .
J gene: TRBJ2-5

CDR3 protein: CASSYRREDYGYTF
CDR3 DNA: TGTGCCAGCAGTTATAGGAGGGAGGACTATGGCTACACCTTC
clone size: .
V gene: TRBV6-5
D gene: .
J gene: TRBJ1-2

CDR3 protein: CASRLADMNTEAFF
CDR3 DNA: TGTGCCAGCAGACTAGCAGATATGAACACTGAAGCTTTCTTT
clone size: many
V gene: TRBV3-1
D gene: .
J gene: TRBJ1-1

CDR3 protein: CASSLPGRSEQYF
CDR3 DNA: TGTGCCAGCAGTTTGCCGGGACGGAGTGAGCAGTACTTC
clone size: .
V gene: TRBV28
D gene: .
J gene: TRBJ2-7

CDR3 protein: CASSLVGGDGETQYF
CDR3 DNA: TGCGCCAGCAGCTTGGTTGGAGGGGACGGAGAGACCCAGTACTTC
clone size: .
V gene: TRBV5-1
D gene: .
J gene: TRBJ2-5

CDR3 protein: CASSPGGGSNEKLFF
CDR3 DNA: TGTGCCAGCTCACCAGGAGGGGGCTCTAATGAAAAACTGTTTTTT
clone size: .
V gene: TRBV18
D gene: TRBD1
J gene: TRBJ1-4

CDR3 protein: CATSDSRGLSDTQYF
CDR3 DNA: TGTGCCACCAGTGACTCCAGGGGGTTGTCAGATACGCAGTATTTT
clone size: .
V gene: TRBV24-1
D gene: TRBD1
J gene: TRBJ2-3

CDR3 protein: CASSSTERQGWGYTF
CDR3 DNA: TGCGCCAGCAGCTCTACTGAGAGACAGGGATGGGGCTACACCTTC
clone size: .
V gene: TRBV5-1
D gene: TRBD1
J gene: TRBJ1-2

CDR3 protein: CASSLATGGGRKTQYF
CDR3 DNA: TGCGCCAGCAGCTTGGCTACAGGGGGCGGACGAAAGACCCAGTACTTC
clone size: .
V gene: TRBV5-1
D gene: TRBD1
J gene: TRBJ2-5

CDR3 protein: CASSDLGGDRNEQFF
CDR3 DNA: TGTGCCAGCAGTGATTTAGGGGGCGATAGGAATGAGCAGTTCTTC
clone size: few
V gene: TRBV2
D gene: TRBD1
J gene: TRBJ2-1

CDR3 protein: CASSLQGWQPQHF
CDR3 DNA: TGTGCCAGCAGTCTCCAGGGGTGGCAGCCCCAGCATTTT
clone size: .
V gene: TRBV2
D gene: .
J gene: TRBJ1-5

CDR3 protein: CASSPSGQSTDTQYF
CDR3 DNA: TGTGCCAGCAGTCCCTCGGGACAGTCGACAGATACGCAGTATTTT
clone size: .
V gene: TRBV28
D gene: TRBD1
J gene: TRBJ2-3

CDR3 protein: CASSFSGSGANVLTF
CDR3 DNA: TGCGCCAGCAGCTTTTCAGGGTCTGGGGCCAACGTCCTGACTTTC
clone size: .
V gene: TRBV5-1
D gene: .
J gene: TRBJ2-6

CDR3 protein: CSARDMAGVNQPQHF
CDR3 DNA: TGCAGTGCTAGAGATATGGCAGGCGTTAATCAGCCCCAGCATTTT
clone size: .
V gene: TRBV20-1
D gene: .
J gene: TRBJ1-5

CDR3 protein: CSATQDHTDTQYF
CDR3 DNA: TGCAGTGCTACCCAGGATCACACAGATACGCAGTATTTT
clone size: .
V gene: TRBV20-1
D gene: .
J gene: TRBJ2-3

CDR3 protein: CSAESDAAVYGYTF
CDR3 DNA: TGCAGCGCGGAATCCGACGCAGCGGTCTATGGCTACACCTTC
clone size: few
V gene: TRBV29-1
D gene: .
J gene: TRBJ1-2

CDR3 protein: CSDTGFADTQYF
CDR3 DNA: TGCAGCGACACAGGGTTTGCAGATACGCAGTATTTT
clone size: .
V gene: TRBV29-1
D gene: .
J gene: TRBJ2-3

CDR3 protein: CASSLVPVQHSGANVLTF
CDR3 DNA: TGTGCCAGCAGCTTAGTTCCGGTACAACACTCTGGGGCCAACGTCCTGACTTTC
clone size: .
V gene: TRBV7-2
D gene: .
J gene: TRBJ2-6

CDR3 protein: CASSPQTGGLAKNIQYF
CDR3 DNA: TGTGCCAGCAGTCCACAGACAGGGGGATTAGCCAAAAACATTCAGTACTTC
clone size: once
V gene: TRBV6-1
D gene: TRBD1
J gene: TRBJ2-4

CDR3 protein: CASSFLSGNEQFF
CDR3 DNA: TGTGCCAGCAGCTTTCTCTCTGGGAATGAGCAGTTCTTC
clone size: few
V gene: TRBV7-8
D gene: .
J gene: TRBJ2-1

CDR3 protein: CASRPMRGSSYNEQFF
CDR3 DNA: TGTGCCAGCAGACCAATGCGGGGAAGCTCCTACAATGAGCAGTTCTTC
clone size: .
V gene: TRBV11-2
D gene: .
J gene: TRBJ2-1

CDR3 protein: CSASTTGHSYEQYF
CDR3 DNA: TGCAGTGCTAGTACGACGGGACACTCCTACGAGCAGTACTTC
clone size: few
V gene: TRBV20-1
D gene: .
J gene: TRBJ2-7